Included here is one TCR beta chain sequence, with context. Germline lookup yields CDR1 LNHDA and CDR2 SQIVND (reference sequence). The length of the CDR3 is 22 residues. With 1 base clipped from V and 2 bases from J, the junction kept 19 bases outside the gene matches. Generated by immunoSEQ multiplex PCR, the TCRdb table keeps only in-frame clones and is missing some. This sample has about 58,000 clones, with about 95% found just once. These data come from a study of technical replicates of blood from a few donors. The sample comprised PBMCs. This clonotype originated in a human donor in good health. Some clones in this sample may be carry-over from other donors' samples. This chain joins TRBV19 and TRBJ1-5; TRBD1 matches at 11 bases. The CDR3 bases are TGTGCCAGTAGTATAGGCCCTCTCTGGACAGGGGGCCGTGGGTTTGGCAATCAGCCCCAGCATTTT. Translated: CASSIGPLWTGGRGFGNQPQHF. Looking up the rest from reference TRBV19 and TRBJ1-5 gives the full variable domain: DGGITQSPKYLFRKEGQNVTLSCEQNLNHDAMYWYRQDPGQGLRLIYYSQIVNDFQKGDIAEGYSVSREKKESFPLTVTSAQKNPTAFYLCASSIGPLWTGGRGFGNQPQHFGDGTRLSIL.